This TCR beta chain derives from a study of blood T cell repertoires in COVID-19. The CDR3 has 15 amino acids. The method was immunoSEQ multiplex PCR; TCRdb's version includes in-frame clones alone and lacks a portion of them. The sample includes fewer than 150,000 clones, 88% of them seen just once. The sequenced material came from peripheral blood. The sequence was obtained from a human donor in a cohort sampled during active COVID-19. The chain has TRBV21-1 and TRBJ2-7; no check of the table's D call, TRBD2, against the DNA was made. TRBV21-1 is listed as a pseudogene. CDR3 in amino acids: CASSKSIESTYEQYF. The CDR3 DNA is TGTGCCAGCAGCAAATCAATAGAGAGTACCTACGAGCAGTACTTC.